The source of this T cell receptor beta chain is a study of neurological immune-mediated disorders. General study results and limits: No expanded-clone CDR3 amino acid sequence recurred across subjects, suggesting private TCR-beta repertoires.

By 5'RACE with 10-nucleotide random UMIs, the cDNA was made. Every sequencing run produced over 190 million TCR-beta sequences, and the sequences from any one run covered 15-18 subjects. From the 5' RACE reads, TCRdb called clonotypes with MiXCR, one entry per CDR3 protein. The sample contains tens of thousands of distinct CDR3 sequences, 1.9% of which appear only once. This CDR3 contains 17 residues. J gave up 4 bases and V 0 bases, and 9 bases lay outside the gene matches. Per the germline V gene, CDR1 is SGHRS and CDR2 is YFSETQ. This clonotype was seen repeatedly, ten times or more. The antigen is not known. Source material was 2 million unsorted PBMCs, stored at -80 °C in RNAlater.

The sample comprised PBMCs. V is TRBV5-1 and J is TRBJ2-1, with TRBD1 matching over 8 bases. The sequence was collected from a woman in her thirties or forties with multiple sclerosis. CDR3 DNA: TGCGCCAGCAGCTTGGGGACAGGGCTAAATACTTACAATGAGCAGTTCTTC. Amino acids: CASSLGTGLNTYNEQFF.